This is a list of T cell receptor beta chains from one sample in a study of post-analysis software for immune sequencing data. TCRdb independently ran MiXCR on the PCR reads; one entry per CDR3 protein. The data show about 770,000 distinct CDR3 sequences, with 40% to 55% seen just once and around 4.7% held by the top ten. Sequenced: blood. All receptors come from a girl aged 10 to 17 with multiple sclerosis. CDR3s include the opening cysteine and the closing phenylalanine or tryptophan.

len,v_gene,CDR3aa
14,TRBV7-9,CASSLDSTGSEQFF
14,TRBV12-3/TRBV12-4,CASSLVTGVGGYTF
14,TRBV7-2,CASSSGGGSQPQHF
18,TRBV12-5,CASGLVLGTEVATGELFF
12,TRBV7-2,CASSIPNYGYTF
12,TRBV29-1,CSVVTGENGYTF
12,TRBV20-1,CSARGGKETQHF
15,TRBV12-3/TRBV12-4,CASSLVQGGSYEQYF
13,TRBV7-8,CASSPGNLYEQYF
14,TRBV7-9,CASSLTVEHQPQHF
12,TRBV20-1,CSALVAGDTQYF
15,TRBV4-3,CASSQDMGIQETQYF
17,TRBV7-3,CASSATGTFPSTDTQYF
14,TRBV20-1,CSAAGTGYSDTQYF
15,TRBV5-1,CASSHAEGPYNEQFF
13,TRBV5-1,CASSLTPLNEQFF
13,TRBV6-5,CASSYSRSTEAFF
14,TRBV29-1,CSAGRVPRGDEQFF
12,TRBV2,CASSWDGILPSF
15,TRBV7-2,CASSPQGGQNEKLFF
17,TRBV4-3,CASSQDGMARGMGEQFF
16,TRBV7-2,CASSFLPSGSEETQYF
14,TRBV6-5,CASSYRGQRETQYF
15,TRBV15,CATSSRDRGNYGYTF
13,TRBV20-1,CSAGGENSYEQYF
15,TRBV4-1,CASSQEKRGAYEQYF
12,TRBV20-1,CSARVADLEQFF
14,TRBV27,CASSSLAQGCEQYF
11,TRBV29-1,CSVAWGYGYTF
14,TRBV15,CATSWDQSAYEQYF
12,TRBV5-6,CASSFVGQEQFF
15,TRBV24-1,CATSEPGQGQETQYF
14,TRBV20-1,CSARGQGDHQPQHF
18,TRBV28,CASNPQGVGIPGANVLTF
14,TRBV29-1,CSVFGQFPSYEQYF
17,TRBV4-1,CASSQADSGRAGETQYF
14,TRBV6-6,CAHQREATNEKLFF
15,TRBV5-6,CASSLIAGVVETQYF
16,TRBV15,CATSRILGLADETQYF
16,TRBV6-5,CASSPLTVSGANVLTF
18,TRBV6-1,CASTGQQGASGRIYGYTF
19,TRBV23-1,CASSQPGTSGFANTGELFF
14,TRBV4-3,CASSQAGTGYGYTF
13,TRBV4-1,CASSQDEGGTQYF
13,TRBV12-3/TRBV12-4,CASSWDKRNEQFF
16,TRBV7-3,CASSGEGLAAYNEQFF
14,TRBV6-6,CASSHLWGAYEQYF
12,TRBV12-3/TRBV12-4,CASTAGQYGYTF
14,TRBV6-5,CASSGTGGCGEQYF
14,TRBV6-1,CASSEVGRTTAQYF